This paragraph reports one T cell receptor beta chain. CDR1 is ENHRY, CDR2 SYGVKD, per germline. V gave up 3 bases and J gave up 2 bases, with 7 bases separating them. The CDR3 loop spans 13 amino acids. This entry belongs to a study of blood T cell repertoires in COVID-19. About the research overall: Material from acute and convalescent COVID-19 was sourced from the United States, Italy and Spain. PBMCs, B-cell-depleted T cells, or T cells were the source of the cDNA or gDNA that made up the material.

Authors' processing steps: Nucleated cell counts were estimated from reference gene primer amplification. The assay was immunoSEQ multiplex PCR, and TCRdb's table has in-frame clones only and misses some. The V and J calls and the clone size are those of that table, but D and trimming were determined from the DNA. The profile covers approximately 250,000 clones, with about 80% appearing a single time and less than 7.5% taken by the ten largest. The specimen sequenced was peripheral blood. The receptor comes from a woman aged 50 to 60 with acute or convalescent COVID-19. The gene calls are TRBV10-3 and TRBJ1-1; D is uncertain. CDR3 coding DNA: TGTGCCATCAGTGATGCGAGAAACACTGAAGCTTTCTTT. It codes for CAISDARNTEAFF.